A selection of T cell receptor beta chains follows, all from one sample in a study of T cell responses to AZD1222 COVID-19 vaccine. Clones were sequenced by immunoSEQ multiplex PCR, and TCRdb holds only the in-frame ones, with some missing. The top ten hold around 3.3% of the sample, which has 140,000 or so clones, about 90% seen once. The specimen was peripheral blood, collected on day 0 of AZD1222 vaccination. These receptors were collected from an adult in good health. CDR3s include the opening cysteine and the closing phenylalanine or tryptophan. D genes are given only for firm matches. Expanded clones are given a class, and other clones once, few, many or no size at all.

TRBV30	.	TRBJ2-1	.	CAWSVGLVNEQFF	TGTGCCTGGAGTGTAGGGCTAGTGAATGAGCAGTTCTTC
TRBV30	.	TRBJ2-3	.	CAYQNSDTQYF	TGTGCCTACCAAAACTCCGATACGCAGTATTTT
TRBV5-6	.	TRBJ1-1	.	CASSSTGEAFF	TGTGCCAGCAGCTCAACAGGGGAAGCTTTCTTT
TRBV9	.	TRBJ2-5	TRBD2	CASSVGGLAEETQYF	TGTGCCAGCAGCGTAGGTGGACTAGCGGAAGAGACCCAGTACTTC
TRBV7-2	few	TRBJ2-3	TRBD2	CASSLRVLAGGRAGDTQYF	TGTGCCAGCAGCTTACGGGTATTAGCGGGAGGGCGTGCAGGAGATACGCAGTATTTT
TRBV28	.	TRBJ2-1	TRBD2	CASMGLAEYNEQFF	TGTGCCAGCATGGGGCTAGCGGAATACAATGAGCAGTTCTTC
TRBV4-2	once	TRBJ2-7	.	CASSQDRGTKDGEQYF	TGTGCCAGCAGCCAAGATCGGGGGACGAAAGACGGCGAGCAGTACTTC
TRBV5-4	.	TRBJ2-7	TRBD2	CASSLWGGSSNEQYF	TGTGCCAGCAGCTTATGGGGCGGGAGTAGCAACGAGCAGTACTTC
TRBV5-4	.	TRBJ2-1	.	CASNTGVRGVNDEQFF	TGTGCCAGCAACACGGGCGTGAGGGGAGTTAATGATGAGCAGTTCTTC
TRBV30	.	TRBJ2-1	.	CAWSDGTGPFF	TGTGCCTGGAGTGACGGGACTGGCCCTTTCTTC
TRBV7-2	.	TRBJ1-2	.	CASSSPQEGRVGYTF	TGTGCCAGCAGCTCCCCCCAGGAAGGGCGGGTTGGCTACACCTTC
TRBV5-1	.	TRBJ2-3	.	CASSLAGISTDTQYF	TGCGCCAGCAGCTTGGCAGGGATAAGCACAGATACGCAGTATTTT
TRBV6-5	.	TRBJ2-3	.	CASRGGRTDTQYF	TGTGCCAGCAGGGGGGGACGCACAGATACGCAGTATTTT
TRBV14	.	TRBJ2-2	TRBD1	CASSQFGQGGAGELFF	TGTGCCAGCAGCCAATTTGGACAGGGTGGGGCCGGGGAGCTGTTTTTT
TRBV3-1/TRBV3-2	.	TRBJ2-2	.	CASSQAPHDGANTGELFF	TGTGCCAGCAGCCAAGCCCCACACGATGGAGCTAACACCGGGGAGCTGTTTTTT
TRBV27	.	TRBJ2-7	TRBD2	CASSGGAAYEQYF	TGTGCCTCTTCCGGGGGGGCGGCTTACGAGCAGTACTTC
TRBV5-6	.	TRBJ2-1	.	CASSLRDFNAHEQFF	TGTGCCAGCAGCTTACGGGACTTTAATGCCCATGAGCAGTTCTTC
TRBV7-2	once	TRBJ1-5	.	CASSQGWGGQPQHF	TGTGCCAGCAGCCAGGGGTGGGGCGGGCAGCCCCAGCATTTT
TRBV2	.	TRBJ2-5	.	CASLKETQYF	TGTGCCAGCTTAAAAGAGACCCAGTACTTC
TRBV7-9	.	TRBJ2-7	.	CASSLGPSEQYF	TGTGCCAGCAGCTTAGGGCCTAGCGAGCAGTACTTC
TRBV4-3	.	TRBJ2-3	.	CASSQEGGAGDTQYF	TGCGCCAGCAGCCAAGAAGGGGGGGCAGGAGATACGCAGTATTTT
TRBV12-3/TRBV12-4	.	TRBJ2-5	.	CACSELGETQYF	TGTGCCTGCTCGGAGCTCGGTGAGACCCAGTACTTC
TRBV5-4	.	TRBJ1-2	.	CASSLTTGNYGYTF	TGTGCCAGCAGCTTGACGACGGGGAACTATGGCTACACCTTC
TRBV29-1	.	TRBJ2-1	TRBD2	CSVALGTGGNEQFF	TGCAGCGTTGCTTTGGGGACCGGGGGGAATGAGCAGTTCTTC
TRBV7-9	once	TRBJ2-4	TRBD2	CASSPGGIDIQYF	TGTGCCAGCAGCCCCGGGGGGATAGACATTCAGTACTTC
TRBV6-5	.	TRBJ1-1	.	CASSFGTWGDTEAFF	TGTGCCAGCAGTTTCGGCACGTGGGGGGACACTGAAGCTTTCTTT
TRBV15	.	TRBJ2-5	TRBD1	CATSRGGQGQETQYF	TGTGCCACCAGCAGAGGGGGACAGGGGCAAGAGACCCAGTACTTC
TRBV7-9	once	TRBJ1-1	.	CASSFLQGGTEAFF	TGTGCCAGCAGCTTCCTCCAGGGTGGGACTGAAGCTTTCTTT
TRBV18	.	TRBJ2-6	.	CASSHDTSGANVLTF	TGTGCCAGCTCTCATGACACCTCTGGGGCCAACGTCCTGACTTTC
TRBV7-2	.	TRBJ2-1	TRBD1	CASSFGTGNRYNEQFF	TGTGCCAGCAGCTTTGGGACAGGGAACCGCTACAATGAGCAGTTCTTC